This passage covers 2 T cell receptor beta chains from one sample sequenced in a study of CD8+ T cells in alopecia areata. Reverse transcription of extracted RNA yielded cDNA, which provided the sequencing template. Measured with immunoSEQ multiplex PCR; TCRdb has only the in-frame clones, and not every one. Of roughly 110,000 clones in the sample, 80% to 85% are singletons; the top ten hold 20% to 25%. The treatment here: oral pan-JAK inhibitor, 5-10 mg twice daily. The specimen was CD8+ T cells sorted from blood, collected at week 24, from a patient treated with tofacitinib. Source of these receptors: a human donor with alopecia areata.

This chain connects TRBV30 to TRBJ1-1; D not certain. The CDR3 has 13 residues. The V gene's germline CDR1 is GTSNPN and CDR2 SVGIG (reference sequence). Trimming cost V 7 bases and J 0 bases, with 12 bases left between them. CDR3 amino acids: CASRINMNTEAFF. In DNA form, the CDR3 reads TGTGCCTCCAGGATTAACATGAACACTGAAGCTTTCTTT.

The chain employs TRBV7-9 and TRBJ2-7, with D perhaps matching TRBD2 (6 bases). Germline V gene sequence: CDR1 SEHNR, CDR2 FQNEAQ (reference sequence). This CDR3 region has 14 residues. Trimming pared 4 bases from V and 2 bases from J, leaving 12 bases between. DNA of the CDR3: TGTGCCAGCAGCTATGACGGGAGACCCTACGAGCAGTACTTC. Protein product: CASSYDGRPYEQYF.